This TCR beta chain was sequenced during a study of T cell clonality in common variable immunodeficiency. Generated by immunoSEQ multiplex PCR, the TCRdb table keeps only in-frame clones and is missing some. The sample is made up of tens of thousands of clones, none counted only once. This clone was recorded many times. The read ends 3 residues before the CDR3 terminus; that terminus is restored from the germline J gene. The CDR3 has 16 amino acids. J lost 3 bases, V lost 2 bases, and 4 bases had no gene match. Per germline, CDR1 SGHDN and CDR2 FVKESK. Sequenced sample: peripheral blood mononuclear cells. The source of this sequence is a person between 18 and 70 years old in good health. J is TRBJ2-1 and V is TRBV14; 10 positions agree with TRBD2. The sequenced CDR3 bases are TGTGCCAGCAGCCAACTGGGACTAGCGAACTACAATGAG. Its translation: CASSQLGLANYNE. The complete CDR3 reads CASSQLGLANYNEQFF.